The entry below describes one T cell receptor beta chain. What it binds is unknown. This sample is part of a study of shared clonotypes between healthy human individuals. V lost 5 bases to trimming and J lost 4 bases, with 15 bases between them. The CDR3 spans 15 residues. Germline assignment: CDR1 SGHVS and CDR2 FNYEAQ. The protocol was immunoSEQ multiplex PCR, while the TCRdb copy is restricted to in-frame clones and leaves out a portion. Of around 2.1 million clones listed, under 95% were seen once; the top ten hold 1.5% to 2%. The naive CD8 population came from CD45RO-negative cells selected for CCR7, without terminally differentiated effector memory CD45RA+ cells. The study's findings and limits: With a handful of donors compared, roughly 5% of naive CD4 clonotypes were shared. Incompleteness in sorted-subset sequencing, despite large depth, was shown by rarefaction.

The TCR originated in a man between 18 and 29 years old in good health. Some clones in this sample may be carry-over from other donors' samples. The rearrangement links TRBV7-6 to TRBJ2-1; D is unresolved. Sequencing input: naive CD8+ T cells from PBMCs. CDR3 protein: CASSLWTPQYNEQFF. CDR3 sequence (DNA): TGTGCCAGCAGCCTGTGGACCCCACAATACAATGAGCAGTTCTTC.